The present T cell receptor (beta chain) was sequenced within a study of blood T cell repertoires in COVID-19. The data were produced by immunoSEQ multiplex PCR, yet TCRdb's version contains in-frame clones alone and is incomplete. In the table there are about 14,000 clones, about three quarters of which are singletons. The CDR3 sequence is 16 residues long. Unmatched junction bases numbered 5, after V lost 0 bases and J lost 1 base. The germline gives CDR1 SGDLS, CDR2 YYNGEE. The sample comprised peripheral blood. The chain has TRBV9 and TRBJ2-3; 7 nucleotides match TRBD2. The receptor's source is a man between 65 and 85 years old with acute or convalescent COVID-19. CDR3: CASSVAGGGRTDTQYF. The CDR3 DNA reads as TGTGCCAGCAGCGTAGCGGGCGGGGGACGCACAGATACGCAGTATTTT.